Below are 31 T cell receptor beta chains sequenced from a single sample in a study of identical twins. Using its own MiXCR run on the 5' RACE reads, TCRdb lists one record per CDR3 protein. The sample lists 400,000 to 500,000 distinct CDR3 sequences; 14% were seen once. The data were also submitted as part of a second study, on yellow fever vaccine responses in identical twins.

The sample comprised CD4+ T cells sorted from blood. The receptors were gathered from a woman aged 18-29 years in good health.

This clonotype was recorded a few times. V and J are TRBV12-3 or TRBV12-4 and TRBJ2-7; D is uncertain. The V gene lost 3 bases and the J gene lost 5 bases, with 20 bases spanning the gap. The CDR3 consists of 16 residues. CDR3 sequence reads: CASSFRHGRYGDEQYF. DNA for the CDR3: TGTGCCAGCAGTTTCCGTCATGGCCGTTATGGGGACGAGCAGTACTTC.

The chain combines TRBV28 with TRBJ1-1; unclear D gene. Germline CDR1 MDHEN, CDR2 SYDVKM. The germline V and J ends were trimmed by 1 base and 2 bases, with 8 bases remaining between them. This CDR3 is 14 amino acids long. The CDR3: CASSLFSSNTEAFF. Here the CDR3 DNA reads TGTGCCAGCAGTTTATTCAGTTCAAACACTGAAGCTTTCTTT.

The chain has TRBV7-8 and TRBJ2-1; 9 bases are a match to TRBD1. V was clipped by 3 bases and J by 5 bases; unmatched bases: 5. Germline V gene sequence: CDR1 SGHVS, CDR2 FQNEAQ. This CDR3 region has 15 residues. The CDR3 region has the DNA TGTGCCAGCAGCTTCCGACAGGGGGGGAACAATGAGCAGTTCTTC. This sequence encodes CASSFRQGGNNEQFF.

This clonotype was seen a few times. V is TRBV9 and J is TRBJ2-7; TRBD1 agrees at 7 bases. This CDR3 is built from 15 residues. The trim removed 3 bases at V and 0 bases at J, leaving 6 bases unmatched. Looked up from germline, CDR1 is SGDLS and CDR2 is YYNGEE. The CDR3 reads CASSASTGNSYEQYF. CDR3 bases: TGTGCCAGCAGCGCATCGACAGGGAACTCCTACGAGCAGTACTTC.

The rearrangement uses TRBV2 and TRBJ1-5, with D tentatively TRBD1 (6 bases). Germline V gives CDR1 SNHLY, CDR2 FYNNEI. V lost 11 bases to trimming and J lost 8 bases, with 19 bases between them. The CDR3 runs 13 residues. The CDR3 loop is CAAGATGLKPQHF. CDR3 DNA sequence: TGTGCCGCGGGGGCGACAGGCCTTAAGCCCCAGCATTTT.

This clonotype was recorded a few times. V and J are TRBV12-3 or TRBV12-4 and TRBJ2-7, with D unclear. There are 12 residues in the CDR3. V gave up 3 bases and J gave up 7 bases, with 10 bases separating them. CDR3 coding DNA: TGTGCCAGCAGTTTCGCCGTGAGGGAGCAGTACTTC. Its protein product is CASSFAVREQYF.

This clonotype was counted between two and nine times. This chain joins TRBV29-1 and TRBJ1-1; perhaps TRBD1 as D (5 bases). The CDR3 length is 14 residues. Looked up from germline, CDR1 is SQVTM and CDR2 is ANQGSEA. V was trimmed by 5 bases and J by 3 bases, leaving 16 bases between them. CDR3 sequence reads: CSVNPGGGYTEAFF. The CDR3 DNA reads TGCAGCGTTAACCCGGGGGGAGGGTACACTGAAGCTTTCTTT.

The V call is TRBV6-5, the J call TRBJ2-5; D not resolved. Germline CDR1 and CDR2: MNHEY and SVGAGI. V shed 2 bases and J shed 4 bases, with 14 bases lying between them. The CDR3 contains 15 residues. CDR3: CASSYGLRAIETQYF. DNA of the CDR3: TGTGCCAGCAGTTACGGTTTACGGGCCATAGAGACCCAGTACTTC.

The table lists this clonotype with a few counts. The chain joins TRBV15 to TRBJ2-2; 9 bases agree with TRBD1. V lost 1 base to trimming and J lost 4 bases; unmatched junction nucleotides: 1. The CDR3 is 15 residues long. CDR1 and CDR2 from the germline V gene are LNHNV and YYDKDF (reference sequence). DNA for the CDR3: TGTGCCACCAGCAGAGGACAGGGGGGCACCGGGGAGCTGTTTTTT. It translates to CATSRGQGGTGELFF.

The sample holds many counts of this clonotype. The V call is TRBV29-1, the J call TRBJ2-7; D is possibly TRBD1 (6 bases). This CDR3 is 13 amino acids long. The germline CDR1 and CDR2 sequences are SQVTM and ANQGSEA. V gave up 7 bases and J gave up 5 bases, with 18 bases separating them. The CDR3 region is CSASNRVLNEQYF. The DNA of the CDR3 is TGCAGCGCGTCAAACAGGGTTCTGAACGAGCAGTACTTC.

CDR3 sequence reads: CSAAGRVAYEQYF. In DNA form, the CDR3 reads TGCAGTGCTGCGGGGCGGGTAGCCTACGAGCAGTACTTC. The chain carries TRBV20-1 and TRBJ2-7, with D perhaps TRBD2 (6 bases). V was shortened by 5 bases and J by 2 bases, with 13 bases between the two germline ends. The CDR3 totals 13 residues. In germline, CDR1 is DFQATT, CDR2 SNEGSKA (reference sequence).

The chain recombines TRBV7-2 with TRBJ2-7; the D gene is possibly TRBD2 (5 bases). Germline V gives CDR1 SGHTA, CDR2 FQGNSA. Trimming removed 4 bases from V and 9 bases from J, with 10 bases in between. This CDR3 comprises 11 residues. The CDR3 bases are TGTGCCAGCAGCTCCGGGGTCGGGCAGTACTTC. The encoded protein is CASSSGVGQYF.

This clonotype was recorded at least ten times. This rearrangement joins TRBV6-5 to TRBJ2-1, with 8 bases matching TRBD1. This CDR3 contains 15 residues. Germline trimming cut 2 bases from V and 6 bases from J; bases unmatched to any gene: 6. Per the germline V gene, CDR1 is MNHEY and CDR2 is SVGAGI. The CDR3 sequence is CASSYIRTGSNEQFF. In nucleotides, the CDR3 is TGTGCCAGCAGTTACATAAGGACAGGGTCCAATGAGCAGTTCTTC.

The chain's CDR3 is CASTVRTGAKTEAFF. The CDR3 nucleotides read TGTGCCAGCACTGTAAGGACAGGGGCGAAAACTGAAGCTTTCTTT. The V and J genes are TRBV6-1 and TRBJ1-1; 9 positions agree with TRBD1. Germline loops: CDR1 MNHNS, CDR2 SASEGT. V lost 7 bases to trimming and J lost 5 bases; unmatched junction nucleotides: 11. The CDR3 is 15 amino acids.

This clonotype appeared many times. The chain couples TRBV2 to TRBJ1-4, with unresolved D. The CDR3 runs 14 residues. V lost 5 bases, J lost 0 bases, and 7 bases lay in between. Per the germline V gene, CDR1 is SNHLY and CDR2 is FYNNEI. The CDR3 nucleotides are TGTGCCAGCAGTCGGACGGCAACTAATGAAAAACTGTTTTTT. Amino acids: CASSRTATNEKLFF.

The chain employs TRBV24-1 and TRBJ2-5, with 10 positions matching TRBD1. The germline gives CDR1 KGHDR, CDR2 SFDVKD. Germline trimming cut 4 bases from V and 0 bases from J; bases unmatched to any gene: 4. There are 16 residues in the CDR3. CDR3 sequence (DNA): TGTGCCACCAGTGACACCGGGACAGGGGACCAAGAGACCCAGTACTTC. Amino acids: CATSDTGTGDQETQYF.

In its sample, this clonotype was seen a few times. The chain uses TRBV27 and TRBJ2-7; D remains ambiguous. Per germline, CDR1 MNHEY and CDR2 SMNVEV (reference sequence). The CDR3 runs to 11 residues. Deletions cut 4 bases from V and 6 bases from J, with 7 bases between. In nucleotides, the CDR3 is TGTGCCAGCAGTTGGGGAACCGAGCAGTACTTC. Protein sequence: CASSWGTEQYF.

This clonotype was detected a few times. The CDR3 DNA follows: TGTGCCAGTAAATTAACTCCAAACTCCTACGAGCAGTACTTC. Translating it yields CASKLTPNSYEQYF. The J gene is TRBJ2-7, the V gene TRBV12-3 or TRBV12-4; D is uncertain. With 9 bases removed from V and 0 bases from J, the gap between germline ends came to 15 bases. CDR3 length: 14 amino acids.

This clonotype was seen a handful of times. The V and J genes are TRBV2 and TRBJ2-2, with D unresolved. The V gene's germline CDR1 is SNHLY and CDR2 FYNNEI. This CDR3 spans 14 amino acids. V was clipped by 4 bases and J by 1 base, with 7 bases between them. CDR3 DNA sequence: TGTGCCAGCAGTGGCCCCGGGAACACCGGGGAGCTGTTTTTT. This sequence encodes CASSGPGNTGELFF.

J is TRBJ2-7 and V is TRBV12-3 or TRBV12-4; D is perhaps TRBD2 (6 bases). Trimming stripped 6 bases from V and 5 bases from J, with 17 bases between. This CDR3 has 14 residues. The CDR3, as DNA: TGTGCCAGCAGGCCTACCGCGGGGTCCCACGAGCAGTACTTC. Amino acid sequence: CASRPTAGSHEQYF.

V is TRBV18 and J is TRBJ2-1; 9 bases agree with TRBD2. This CDR3 spans 16 amino acids. Looked up from germline, CDR1 is KGHSH and CDR2 is LQKENI. Trimming removed 2 bases from V and 6 bases from J; junction bases left unmatched: 8. Written as DNA, the CDR3 is TGTGCCAGCTCACCAATTTTGACTAGCGGCCTCAATGAGCAGTTCTTC. This codes for CASSPILTSGLNEQFF.

The CDR3 spells CASGPRHLGAFF. CDR3 nucleotides: TGTGCCAGCGGCCCACGCCACCTGGGGGCTTTCTTT. The V call is TRBV28, the J call TRBJ1-1; no reliable D call. The V and J ends lost 8 bases and 11 bases respectively, with 18 bases between them. CDR3 length equals 12 residues. Germline lookup yields CDR1 MDHEN and CDR2 SYDVKM. Variable domain in full (rest from reference TRBV28 and TRBJ1-1): DVKVTQSSRYLVKRTGEKVFLECVQDMDHENMFWYRQDPGLGLRLIYFSYDVKMKEKGDIPEGYSVSREKKERFSLILESASTNQTSMYLCASGPRHLGAFFGQGTRLTVV.

The rearrangement uses TRBV6-1 and TRBJ2-2; D might be TRBD1 (6 bases). Trimming removed 6 bases from V and 7 bases from J, with 15 bases in between. Germline V lookup: CDR1 MNHNS, CDR2 SASEGT. The length of the CDR3 is 14 residues. The CDR3 spells CASSPQGVSGELFF. Here the CDR3 DNA reads TGTGCCAGCAGCCCACAGGGAGTCAGCGGGGAGCTGTTTTTT.

This chain links TRBV12-3 or TRBV12-4 with TRBJ1-4; 8 bases fit TRBD1. V gave up 2 bases and J gave up 3 bases; unmatched junction bases: 5. The CDR3 runs to 16 residues. CDR3 protein: CASSLRQGKANEKLFF. DNA for the CDR3: TGTGCCAGCAGTTTACGACAGGGGAAGGCTAATGAAAAACTGTTTTTT.

This clonotype was picked up a small number of times. The rearrangement uses TRBV18 and TRBJ2-3; 15 bases are a match to TRBD2. The CDR3 has 17 amino acids. Losses at the gene ends were 2 bases for V and 8 bases for J; bases not matched to a gene: 8. CDR1 is KGHSH, CDR2 LQKENI, per germline. CDR3 sequence (DNA): TGTGCCAGCTCACCAGCGGGACTAGCGGGGGGTCCGGGTACGCAGTATTTT. As protein: CASSPAGLAGGPGTQYF.

This clonotype has a count of ten or more. This sequence joins TRBV7-2 and TRBJ2-3, with TRBD2 matching over 10 bases. The CDR3 runs 15 residues. CDR1 and CDR2 from the germline V gene are SGHTA and FQGNSA. V lost 2 bases, J lost 2 bases, and 1 base stayed unmatched. For the CDR3, the DNA is TGTGCCAGCAGCTTAACTAGCGGGGCCACAGATACGCAGTATTTT. Translation gives CASSLTSGATDTQYF.

This clonotype was seen at least ten times. The chain employs TRBV7-2 and TRBJ2-1, with D maybe TRBD2 (6 bases). Trimming left V 0 bases short and J 4 bases short, with 13 bases between. The CDR3 totals 16 residues. The germline V gene encodes CDR1 SGHTA and CDR2 FQGNSA. The CDR3, as DNA: TGTGCCAGCAGCTTAGCGGCTAGCGCCCAATACAATGAGCAGTTCTTC. Translated: CASSLAASAQYNEQFF. Drawing the rest from reference TRBV7-2 and TRBJ2-1, the complete variable domain is GAGVSQSPSNKVTEKGKDVELRCDPISGHTALYWYRQSLGQGLEFLIYFQGNSAPDKSGLPSDRFSAERTGGSVSTLTIQRTQQEDSAVYLCASSLAASAQYNEQFFGPGTRLTVL.

This clonotype was found a few times. The chain carries TRBV27 and TRBJ2-1; tentatively, D is TRBD1 or TRBD2 (6 bases each). CDR1 is MNHEY, CDR2 SMNVEV, per germline (reference sequence). The CDR3 length is 15 residues. The V end was cut by 7 bases, the J end by 0 bases, with 13 bases between. The CDR3 sequence is CASNEGGSSYNEQFF. The CDR3 coding sequence is TGTGCCAGCAACGAAGGGGGGAGCTCCTACAATGAGCAGTTCTTC.

This clonotype has only a few counts. This chain connects TRBV4-1 to TRBJ2-2; the D is unclear. V was cut by 1 base and J by 4 bases, with 10 bases left in between. From germline, CDR1 is MGHRA and CDR2 YSYEKL. This CDR3 is 15 amino acids long. CDR3 DNA: TGCGCCAGCAGCCAAGGCTCAAAGGGCACCGGGGAGCTGTTTTTT. This encodes CASSQGSKGTGELFF.

This chain links TRBV20-1 with TRBJ1-5, with unresolved D. The CDR3 covers 13 residues. Trimming shortened V by 6 bases and J by 1 base, and 10 bases separated the two germline ends. Per the germline V gene, CDR1 is DFQATT and CDR2 is SNEGSKA (reference sequence). The CDR3 loop is CSAPVGSNQPQHF. CDR3 DNA sequence: TGCAGTGCCCCCGTAGGGAGCAATCAGCCCCAGCATTTT.

This sequence joins TRBV6-1 and TRBJ2-3, with D possibly TRBD2 on 6 matching bases. V was shortened by 11 bases and J by 1 base, with 22 bases between the two germline ends. The CDR3 has 16 amino acids. CDR1 and CDR2 from the germline V gene are MNHNS and SASEGT. The DNA of the CDR3 is TGTGCCCTTAGAACGGAGGGACGTGGTGGCACAGATACGCAGTATTTT. Translation: CALRTEGRGGTDTQYF.